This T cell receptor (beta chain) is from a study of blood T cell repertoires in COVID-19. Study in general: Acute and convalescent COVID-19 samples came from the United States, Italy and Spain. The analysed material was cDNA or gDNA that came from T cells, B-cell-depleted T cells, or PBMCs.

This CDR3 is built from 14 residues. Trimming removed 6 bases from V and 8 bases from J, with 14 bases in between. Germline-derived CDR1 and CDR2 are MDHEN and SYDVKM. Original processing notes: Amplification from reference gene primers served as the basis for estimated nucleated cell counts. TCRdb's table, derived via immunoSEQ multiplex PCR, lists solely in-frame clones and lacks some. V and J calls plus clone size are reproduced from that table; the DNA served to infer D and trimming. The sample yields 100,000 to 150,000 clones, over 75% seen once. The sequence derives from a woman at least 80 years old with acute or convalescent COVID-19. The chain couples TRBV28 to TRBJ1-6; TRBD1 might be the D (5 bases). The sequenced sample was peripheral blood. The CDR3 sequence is CASSPGGGDSPLHF. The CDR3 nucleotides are TGTGCCAGCAGCCCCGGCGGGGGTGATTCACCCCTCCACTTT.